This entry lists 2 T cell receptor beta chains sequenced from one sample in a study of T-cell reconstitution after alpha-beta-depleted transplantation in children. Notes on the study in general: A year had passed since transplant, and T-cell counts and diversity by then came mostly from newly produced T cells.

A TCRbeta library incorporating unique molecular identifiers was prepared. TCRdb processed the PCR reads anew with MiXCR; each CDR3 protein has one entry. This repertoire shows about 300,000 distinct CDR3 sequences, roughly 8.2% found once; its top ten account for around 10%. These receptors' antigens are unknown. Material: peripheral blood, obtained 360 days after TCRalphabeta/CD19-depleted stem cell transplant. The receptor set was obtained from a female patient aged 2-9 years who had a stem cell transplant for Fanconi anemia, so the T cells may come from the graft donor.

Turning to this clonotype: A read error is possible here, since a much larger clone lies one base away. The V gene is TRBV21-1, the J gene TRBJ2-5; the table's D call of TRBD1 was not tested on the DNA. TRBV21-1 is designated a pseudogene. The CDR3 has 15 residues. CDR3 in amino acids: CASSKEGDRKDTQYF. In DNA form, the CDR3 reads TGTGCCAGCAGCAAAGAAGGAGACAGAAAAGATACCCAGTACTTC.

This clonotype has at least ten counts. The DNA of the CDR3 is TGTGCCAGCTCACCCATGAGGGACTCCTACGAGCAGTACTTC. It is translated as CASSPMRDSYEQYF. This chain joins TRBV18 and TRBJ2-7, with D possibly matching TRBD2 (5 bases). V gave up 3 bases and J gave up 0 bases, with 9 bases separating them. The CDR3 covers 14 residues. Germline V gene sequence: CDR1 KGHSH, CDR2 LQKENI. The whole variable domain, filled in from reference TRBV18 and TRBJ2-7, reads NAGVMQNPRHLVRRRGQEARLRCSPMKGHSHVYWYRQLPEEGLKFMVYLQKENIIDESGMPKERFSAEFPKEGPSILRIQQVVRGDSAAYFCASSPMRDSYEQYFGPGTRLTVT.